This T cell receptor beta chain came from a study of T cell repertoires in cytomegalovirus infection (dated by TCRdb to about 2019). About the study as a whole: Donor HLA type was relevant to the analysis, because carriage of CMV infection together with the matching HLA type was indicated by public TCR beta signatures.

Sequencing took place on an Illumina HiSeq 1500. TCRdb took the public reads, trimmed them with fastp at Q25, ran MiXCR for clone calling and kept in-frame beta chains. Records with the same CDR3 protein are collapsed into one entry carrying the most frequent genes and DNA. Recorded for this sample are about 150,000 distinct CDR3 sequences; roughly 18% of them occurred a single time. Over 15% of the sample belongs to the ten largest clones. In its sample, this clonotype was seen a few times. Its antigen target is currently unknown. Within one base of it there is no much larger clone, and no base qualities were kept. Results the study describes overall, beyond this receptor: The ex vivo response was dominated by HLA-C-restricted CMV-specific TCR beta clonotypes, which also provided the single most frequent clonotype in two of eight donors. In both this cohort and an independent approximately 350-donor cohort, the cumulative frequency of public TCR beta family members distinguished carriers of CMV infection plus the relevant HLA type.

Including cysteine and phenylalanine, the CDR3 has 15 amino acids. Only the CDR3 portion is preserved as DNA: 45 bases, with reading frame beginning at the first base. Trimming takes 1 base from V and 5 bases from J, and the germline ends sit 10 bases apart. The germline V gene specifies SGHDT as CDR1 and YYEEEE as CDR2. Sequenced: CD8+ T cells from PBMCs. The chain uses TRBV5-6 and TRBJ1-6; TRBD1 is a weak D gene call, 6 bases matching. The TCR sequence derives from a human donor in good health (CMV status not recorded). Some clones in this sample may be carry-over from other donors' samples. DNA sequence: TGTGCCAGCAGCTTGAGACAGGAAAATAATTCACCCCTCCACTTT. The translation is CASSLRQENNSPLHF.